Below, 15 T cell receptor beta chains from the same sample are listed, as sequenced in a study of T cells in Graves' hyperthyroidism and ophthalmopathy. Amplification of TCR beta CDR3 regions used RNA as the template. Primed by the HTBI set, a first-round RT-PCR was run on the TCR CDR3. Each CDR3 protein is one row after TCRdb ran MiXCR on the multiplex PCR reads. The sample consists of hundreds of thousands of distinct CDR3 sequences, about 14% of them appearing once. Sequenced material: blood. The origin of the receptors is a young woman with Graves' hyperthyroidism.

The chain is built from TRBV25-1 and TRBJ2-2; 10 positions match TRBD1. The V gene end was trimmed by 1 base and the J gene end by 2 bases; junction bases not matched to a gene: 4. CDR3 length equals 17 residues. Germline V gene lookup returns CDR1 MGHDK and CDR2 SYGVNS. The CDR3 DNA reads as TGTGCCAGCAGTGAATCGGTGACAGGGGGCAACACCGGGGAGCTGTTTTTT. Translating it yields CASSESVTGGNTGELFF.

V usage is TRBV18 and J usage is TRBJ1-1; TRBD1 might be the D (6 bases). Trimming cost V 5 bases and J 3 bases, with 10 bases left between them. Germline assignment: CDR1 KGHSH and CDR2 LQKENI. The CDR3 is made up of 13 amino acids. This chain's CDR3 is CASSSSGDTEAFF. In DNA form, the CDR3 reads TGTGCCAGCTCATCCTCAGGGGACACTGAAGCTTTCTTT.

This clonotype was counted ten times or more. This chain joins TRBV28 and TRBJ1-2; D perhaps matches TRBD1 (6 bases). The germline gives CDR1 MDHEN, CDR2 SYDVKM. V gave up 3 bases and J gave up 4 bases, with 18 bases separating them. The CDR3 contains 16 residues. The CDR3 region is CASSFGSTGGIYGYTF. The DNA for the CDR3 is TGTGCCAGCAGTTTCGGGTCGACAGGAGGGATCTATGGCTACACCTTC.

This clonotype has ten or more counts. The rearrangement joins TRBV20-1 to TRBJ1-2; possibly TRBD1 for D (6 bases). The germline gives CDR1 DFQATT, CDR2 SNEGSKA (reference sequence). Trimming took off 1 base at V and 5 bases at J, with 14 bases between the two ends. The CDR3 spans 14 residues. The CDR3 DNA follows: TGCAGTGCTAGAGCCTTCGGGGGGGCATATGGCTACACCTTC. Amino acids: CSARAFGGAYGYTF.

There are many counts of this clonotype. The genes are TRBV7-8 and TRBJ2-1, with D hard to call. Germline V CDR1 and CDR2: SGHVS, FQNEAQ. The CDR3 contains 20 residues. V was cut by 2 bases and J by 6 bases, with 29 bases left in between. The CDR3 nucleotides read TGTGCCAGCAGCTTACCAACCGGAGTTGGCGGAAGGTACAACGGCAATGAGCAGTTCTTC. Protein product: CASSLPTGVGGRYNGNEQFF.

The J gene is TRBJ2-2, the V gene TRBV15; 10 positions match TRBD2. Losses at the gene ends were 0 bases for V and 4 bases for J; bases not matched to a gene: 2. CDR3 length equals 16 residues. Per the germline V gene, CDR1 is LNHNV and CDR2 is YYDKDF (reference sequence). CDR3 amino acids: CATSRELAGLTGELFF. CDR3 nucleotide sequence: TGTGCCACCAGCAGAGAACTAGCGGGACTCACCGGGGAGCTGTTTTTT. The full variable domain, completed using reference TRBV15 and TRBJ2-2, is DAMVIQNPRYQVTQFGKPVTLSCSQTLNHNVMYWYQQKSSQAPKLLFHYYDKDFNNEADTPDNFQSRRPNTSFCFLDIRSPGLGDTAMYLCATSRELAGLTGELFFGEGSRLTVL.

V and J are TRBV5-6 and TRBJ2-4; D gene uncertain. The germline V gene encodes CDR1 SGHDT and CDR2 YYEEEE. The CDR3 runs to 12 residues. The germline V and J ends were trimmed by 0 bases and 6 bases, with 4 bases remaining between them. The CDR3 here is CASSLGVNIQYF. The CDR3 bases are TGTGCCAGCAGCTTGGGAGTAAACATTCAGTACTTC.

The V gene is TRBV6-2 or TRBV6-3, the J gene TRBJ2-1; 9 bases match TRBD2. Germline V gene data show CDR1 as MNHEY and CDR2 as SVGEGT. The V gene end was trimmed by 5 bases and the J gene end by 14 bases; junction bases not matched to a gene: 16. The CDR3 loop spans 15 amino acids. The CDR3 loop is CASSTPSRGRALEFF. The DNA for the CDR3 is TGTGCCAGCAGTACCCCTTCACGCGGGAGGGCCCTCGAGTTCTTC.

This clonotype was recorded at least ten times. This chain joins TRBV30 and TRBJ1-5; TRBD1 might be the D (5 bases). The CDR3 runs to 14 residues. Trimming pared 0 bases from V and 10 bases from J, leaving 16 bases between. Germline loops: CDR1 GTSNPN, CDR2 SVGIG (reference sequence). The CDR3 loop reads CAWSVHGGAYPQHF. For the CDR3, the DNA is TGTGCCTGGAGTGTACACGGGGGAGCCTACCCCCAGCATTTT. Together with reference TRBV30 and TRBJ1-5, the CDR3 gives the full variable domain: SQTIHQWPATLVQPVGSPLSLECTVEGTSNPNLYWYRQAAGRGLQLLFYSVGIGQISSEVPQNLSASRPQDRQFILSSKKLLLSDSGFYLCAWSVHGGAYPQHFGDGTRLSIL.

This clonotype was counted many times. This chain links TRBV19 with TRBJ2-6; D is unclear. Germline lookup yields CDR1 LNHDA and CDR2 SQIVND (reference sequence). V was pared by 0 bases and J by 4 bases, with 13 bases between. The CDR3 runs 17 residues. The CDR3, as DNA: TGTGCCAGTAGTATAGATATCGGAGTAGCAGGGGCCAACGTCCTGACTTTC. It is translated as CASSIDIGVAGANVLTF.

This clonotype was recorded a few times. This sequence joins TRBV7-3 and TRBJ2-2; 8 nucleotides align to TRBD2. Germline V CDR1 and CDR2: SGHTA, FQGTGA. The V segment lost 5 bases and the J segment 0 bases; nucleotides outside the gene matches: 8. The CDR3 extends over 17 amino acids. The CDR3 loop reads CASSPRSTSANTGELFF. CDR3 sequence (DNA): TGTGCCAGCAGCCCCCGTTCGACTAGCGCGAACACCGGGGAGCTGTTTTTT.

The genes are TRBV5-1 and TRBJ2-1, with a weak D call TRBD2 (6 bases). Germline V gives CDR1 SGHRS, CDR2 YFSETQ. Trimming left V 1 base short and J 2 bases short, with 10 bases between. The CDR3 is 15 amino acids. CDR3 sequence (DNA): TGCGCCAGCAGCTTGTCGGGAGTCACCTACAATGAGCAGTTCTTC. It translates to CASSLSGVTYNEQFF.

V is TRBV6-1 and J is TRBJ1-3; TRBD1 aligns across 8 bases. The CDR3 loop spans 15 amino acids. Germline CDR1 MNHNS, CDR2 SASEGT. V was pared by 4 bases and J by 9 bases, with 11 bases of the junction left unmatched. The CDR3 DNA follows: TGTGCCAGCAGTGGGGGGACAGGTCTTCCGAGCACCATATATTTT. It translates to CASSGGTGLPSTIYF.

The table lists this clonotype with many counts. CDR3: CASSQEAGAYGTQYF. CDR3 coding DNA: TGCGCCAGCAGCCAAGAGGCAGGGGCTTACGGGACCCAGTACTTC. The chain is built from TRBV4-1 and TRBJ2-5; D possibly corresponds to TRBD1 (6 bases). CDR3 length: 15 residues. CDR1 and CDR2 from the germline V gene are MGHRA and YSYEKL. Trimming left V 0 bases short and J 7 bases short, with 15 bases between.

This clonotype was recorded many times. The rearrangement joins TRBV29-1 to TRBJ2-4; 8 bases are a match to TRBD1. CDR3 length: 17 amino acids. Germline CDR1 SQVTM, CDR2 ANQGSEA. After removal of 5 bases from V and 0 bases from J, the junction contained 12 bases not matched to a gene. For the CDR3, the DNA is TGCAGCGTTAGTACAGGGGGAGCCGGCATAGCCAAAAACATTCAGTACTTC. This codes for CSVSTGGAGIAKNIQYF.